This T cell receptor (beta chain) was retrieved from a study of OX40 agonist ivuxolimab in advanced cancers. The V gene's germline CDR1 is SNHLY and CDR2 FYNNEI. The CDR3 spans 15 residues. V lost 3 bases and J lost 1, with 10 bases in between. TCRdb keeps only in-frame clones here, not all; method: immunoSEQ multiplex PCR. The sample consists of about 95,000 clones, 91% of them appearing once. The receptor's source is an adult with an advanced solid tumor such as melanoma, head and neck, liver or kidney cancer. The chain couples TRBV2 to TRBJ2-1, with D uncertain. Sequenced here: CD4+ or CD8+ T cells sorted from blood, sampled in a trial of the OX40 agonist ivuxolimab. The CDR3 loop is CASSDNSLSYNEQFF. CDR3 sequence (DNA): TGTGCCAGCAGTGACAACAGTTTATCCTACAATGAGCAGTTCTTC.